The 9 T cell receptor beta chains below all came from one sample that was sequenced in a study of CD8+CD57+ T cells in acquired aplastic anemia. CD8+CD57+ cell expansion, shown by flow cytometry, had occurred in the patients selected for sequencing. The TCR beta profiling, which covered VDJ combination and CDR3 sequence, was carried out using genomic DNA as the template. TCRdb processed the reads anew with MiXCR; each CDR3 protein has one entry. In the table there are 75,000 to 80,000 distinct CDR3 sequences, approximately 70% of which are singletons. The sequencing sample was made of sorted CD4+, CD8+, or CD8+CD57+ T cells (not recorded which) from PBMCs. The origin of the receptors is a human donor with aplastic anemia.

In this sample, this clonotype turned up many times. This chain links TRBV7-7 with TRBJ2-7; 7 bases line up with TRBD1. This CDR3 has 14 amino acids. Trimming removed 3 bases from V and 4 bases from J; junction bases left unmatched: 6. Germline CDR1 is SSHAT and CDR2 is FNYEAQ (reference sequence). The CDR3 sequence is CASSFRQGQYEQYF. The DNA for the CDR3 is TGTGCCAGCAGCTTCCGACAGGGACAGTACGAGCAGTACTTC.

The chain combines TRBV5-1 with TRBJ1-4; D not resolved. Germline V lookup: CDR1 SGHRS, CDR2 YFSETQ. This CDR3 region has 16 residues. With 0 bases removed from V and 6 bases from J, the gap between germline ends came to 15 bases. The CDR3 DNA reads as TGCGCCAGCAGCTTGGATTGGAGTTCGGCCCATGAAAAACTGTTTTTT. Amino acids: CASSLDWSSAHEKLFF. Supplemented by reference TRBV5-1 and TRBJ1-4, the full variable domain reads KAGVTQTPRYLIKTRGQQVTLSCSPISGHRSVSWYQQTPGQGLQFLFEYFSETQRNKGNFPGRFSGRQFSNSRSEMNVSTLELGDSALYLCASSLDWSSAHEKLFFGSGTQLSVL.

The gene calls are TRBV10-1 and TRBJ1-4; 7 bases agree with TRBD1. Germline loops: CDR1 WNHNN, CDR2 SYGVQD (reference sequence). Germline trimming cut 6 bases from V and 7 bases from J; bases unmatched to any gene: 8. This CDR3 region has 14 residues. The CDR3 region is CASSDTQGTEKLFF. The CDR3 DNA sequence: TGCGCCAGCAGCGACACACAGGGGACTGAAAAACTGTTTTTT.

This clonotype was recorded only once. The chain carries TRBV25-1 and TRBJ1-1, with no clear D. The V gene's germline CDR1 is MGHDK and CDR2 SYGVNS. V was cut by 4 bases and J by 4 bases, with 13 bases left in between. The CDR3 length is 14 residues. DNA for the CDR3: TGTGCCAGCAGTGGGTCTCACTGGGGCACTGAAGCTTTCTTT. This translates into CASSGSHWGTEAFF.

The V gene is TRBV5-4, the J gene TRBJ1-2; no clear D. V was shortened by 0 bases and J by 8 bases, with 11 bases between the two germline ends. The CDR3 consists of 13 residues. The germline gives CDR1 SGHNT, CDR2 YYREEE (reference sequence). The CDR3 DNA is TGTGCCAGCAGCTTGGCTTCCTCCGAGGGCTACACCTTC. As protein: CASSLASSEGYTF. The complete variable domain, with remaining parts taken from reference TRBV5-4 and TRBJ1-2, reads ETGVTQSPTHLIKTRGQQVTLRCSSQSGHNTVSWYQQALGQGPQFIFQYYREEENGRGNFPPRFSGLQFPNYSSELNVNALELDDSALYLCASSLASSEGYTFGSGTRLTVV.

The rearrangement links TRBV20-1 to TRBJ1-4, with D possibly TRBD1 on 6 matching bases. The length of the CDR3 is 15 residues. The germline V gene encodes CDR1 DFQATT and CDR2 SNEGSKA (reference sequence). Trimming shortened V by 5 bases and J by 7 bases, and 20 bases separated the two germline ends. The chain's CDR3 is CSAPVTGLSSEKLFF. The CDR3 DNA follows: TGCAGTGCTCCCGTTACAGGGTTGTCGTCTGAAAAACTGTTTTTT.

This clonotype was seen many times. The chain links TRBV15 to TRBJ2-5; D not certain. Germline V gene sequence: CDR1 LNHNV, CDR2 YYDKDF (reference sequence). The CDR3 is 13 amino acids. V lost 3 bases to trimming and J lost 5 bases, with 10 bases between them. The CDR3 sequence: CATSSFSGETQYF. CDR3 DNA sequence: TGTGCCACCAGCAGCTTTTCCGGGGAGACCCAGTACTTC.

The chain carries TRBV15 and TRBJ2-5, with 8 bases aligning to TRBD2. V lost 0 bases and J lost 4; bases outside the gene matches: 4. The germline CDR1 and CDR2 sequences are LNHNV and YYDKDF (reference sequence). CDR3 size: 15 residues. CDR3 sequence: CATSREVAGRETQYF. For the CDR3, the DNA is TGTGCCACCAGCAGAGAAGTAGCGGGGAGAGAGACCCAGTACTTC.

This chain joins TRBV29-1 and TRBJ1-5; D is unclear. Trimming cost V 4 bases and J 0 bases, with 7 bases left between them. The CDR3 has 13 amino acids. Germline-derived CDR1 and CDR2 are SQVTM and ANQGSEA. The CDR3: CSVAENSNQPQHF. The CDR3, as DNA: TGCAGCGTTGCCGAAAATAGCAATCAGCCCCAGCATTTT.